Listed here are 11 T cell receptor beta chains from one sample, sequenced in a study of PD-L1 blockade in urothelial cancer. This sample's time point: pretreatment peripheral blood. The assay was immunoSEQ multiplex PCR, and TCRdb's table has in-frame clones only and misses some. The table includes under 60,000 clones, 80% to 90% detected once. This specimen was PBMCs, taken around atezolizumab (anti-PD-L1) treatment. Receptors originate from a man between 65 and 85 years old with urothelial cancer.

The chain is built from TRBV5-1 and TRBJ1-1; 7 nucleotides line up with TRBD1. The CDR3 covers 15 residues. From germline, CDR1 is SGHRS and CDR2 YFSETQ. Trimming took 4 bases from V and 1 from J; bases not matched to a gene: 7. The CDR3 DNA reads TGCGCCAGCAGCGGGGACAGCCTGGAGAACACTGAAGCTTTCTTT. Translated, it gives CASSGDSLENTEAFF.

This clone appeared once. The chain combines TRBV15 with TRBJ1-1; D not certain. The germline CDR1 and CDR2 sequences are LNHNV and YYDKDF (reference sequence). The CDR3 spans 15 residues. With 0 bases removed from V and 5 bases from J, the gap between germline ends came to 13 bases. The CDR3 reads CATSRDQAPLTEAFF. The CDR3 DNA sequence: TGTGCCACCAGCAGAGATCAGGCCCCTCTGACTGAAGCTTTCTTT.

The chain couples TRBV4-1 to TRBJ2-6, with D perhaps matching TRBD1 (6 bases). Per germline, CDR1 MGHRA and CDR2 YSYEKL. There are 15 residues in the CDR3. Trimming took 3 bases from V and 1 from J, leaving 7 bases between them. CDR3 protein: CASSHQGSGANVLTF. DNA for the CDR3: TGCGCCAGCAGCCACCAGGGGTCTGGGGCCAACGTCCTGACTTTC.

CDR3 loop: CASRLGANYGYTF. The CDR3 DNA reads TGTGCCAGCCGGCTCGGGGCTAACTATGGCTACACCTTC. The chain uses TRBV28 and TRBJ1-2; D is ambiguous. In germline, CDR1 is MDHEN, CDR2 SYDVKM. V lost 8 bases to trimming and J lost 0 bases, with 10 bases between them. The CDR3 sequence is 13 residues long.

V gene TRBV9 combines with J gene TRBJ2-3; TRBD1 is a possible D gene (7 bases). The CDR3 runs 16 residues. CDR1 and CDR2 from the germline V gene are SGDLS and YYNGEE. The V and J ends lost 4 bases and 0 bases respectively, with 15 bases between them. CDR3 sequence (DNA): TGTGCCAGCAGCTTGGGGGGACAGTTTAGCACAGATACGCAGTATTTT. Protein sequence: CASSLGGQFSTDTQYF. Full variable domain (remainder filled in from reference TRBV9 and TRBJ2-3): DSGVTQTPKHLITATGQRVTLRCSPRSGDLSVYWYQQSLDQGLQFLIQYYNGEERAKGNILERFSAQQFPDLHSELNLSSLELGDSALYFCASSLGGQFSTDTQYFGPGTRLTVL.

The rearrangement links TRBV18 to TRBJ2-3; no clear D. The CDR3 totals 14 residues. Looked up from germline, CDR1 is KGHSH and CDR2 is LQKENI. V lost 11 bases and J 0 bases, leaving 15 bases between the germline ends. The chain's CDR3 is CASHRSVSTDTQYF. The CDR3 DNA reads TGTGCCTCACACAGAAGTGTCAGCACAGATACGCAGTATTTT.

This clone occurred once. The J gene is TRBJ2-2, the V gene TRBV5-4, with TRBD1 matching over 10 bases. Germline CDR1 and CDR2: SGHNT and YYREEE (reference sequence). V trimming: 0 bases; J trimming: 6 bases; junction bases outside the gene matches: 5. The CDR3 length is 16 residues. In nucleotides, the CDR3 is TGTGCCAGCAGCTTGGCAGGGACAGGGGACGCCGGGGAGCTGTTTTTT. It is translated as CASSLAGTGDAGELFF.

This rearrangement joins TRBV28 to TRBJ1-1, with TRBD1 as a possible D gene (5 bases). The CDR3 contains 13 residues. From germline, CDR1 is MDHEN and CDR2 SYDVKM. Between the trimmed V and J ends, which lost 4 bases and 7 bases, there was a span of 13 bases. The CDR3 reads CASSSTGRGEAFF. The CDR3 DNA follows: TGTGCCAGCAGTTCGACGGGGCGGGGTGAAGCTTTCTTT.

The table lists this clone with many counts. The V gene is TRBV9, the J gene TRBJ2-2; 13 positions agree with TRBD2. CDR3 length equals 16 residues. The germline gives CDR1 SGDLS, CDR2 YYNGEE. The V segment lost 4 bases and the J segment 6 bases; nucleotides outside the gene matches: 6. The CDR3 region is CASSPRTSGSSGELFF. The CDR3 nucleotides are TGTGCCAGCAGCCCGAGGACTAGCGGGAGTTCCGGGGAGCTGTTTTTT. The full variable domain, rest sourced from reference TRBV9 and TRBJ2-2, is DSGVTQTPKHLITATGQRVTLRCSPRSGDLSVYWYQQSLDQGLQFLIQYYNGEERAKGNILERFSAQQFPDLHSELNLSSLELGDSALYFCASSPRTSGSSGELFFGEGSRLTVL.

The chain carries TRBV5-5 and TRBJ2-1; the match to TRBD1 covers 10 bases. Germline CDR1 SGHKS, CDR2 YYEKEE (reference sequence). The CDR3 covers 15 residues. The junction had 8 bases not matched to a gene; V was cut back by 3 bases and J by 8 bases. CDR3 coding DNA: TGTGCCAGCAGCTATGGGGACAGGGGAGGCGATGAGCAGTTCTTC. It yields the protein CASSYGDRGGDEQFF.

This clone showed up just a few times. This chain joins TRBV28 and TRBJ1-3; 7 nucleotides match TRBD1. The J segment lost 0 bases and the V segment lost 5 bases, leaving 7 bases of the junction unmatched. The CDR3 is made up of 16 amino acids. CDR1 and CDR2 (germline): MDHEN, SYDVKM. DNA of the CDR3: TGTGCCAGCAGTCCCTCGACAGGGAGCTCTGGAAACACCATATATTTT. Translating it yields CASSPSTGSSGNTIYF.